This TCR beta chain was obtained from a study of cytomegalovirus exposure and HLA in healthy donors. Whole-study results and caveats: Researchers reported that a few CMV-associated chains were confirmed in vitro as CMV antigen-specific. Trimming of TCR beta V- and J-genes showed a link, identified in a later analysis, to a missense DCLRE1C variant.

Germline assignment: CDR1 SGHRS and CDR2 YFSETQ. V shed 4 bases, J shed 1 base, and the junction held 5 bases outside the gene matches. CDR3 length equals 15 residues. Both 60 Vbeta primers and 13 Jbeta primers went into the PCR. This table comes from immunoSEQ multiplex PCR, and its TCRdb copy is limited to in-frame clones, with some not included. This repertoire shows about 150,000 clones, roughly 70% found once; its top ten account for roughly 4.7%. A word on this clone: The antigen is unknown.

The TCR sequence derives from a man between 60 and 70 years old in good health and CMV-seronegative. The chain recombines TRBV5-1 with TRBJ2-3; 8 nucleotides match TRBD1. Material: PBMCs. This chain's CDR3 is CASSLTGARTDTQYF. The CDR3 bases are TGCGCCAGCAGCCTGACAGGGGCTCGCACAGATACGCAGTATTTT. The complete variable domain, with remaining parts taken from reference TRBV5-1 and TRBJ2-3, reads KAGVTQTPRYLIKTRGQQVTLSCSPISGHRSVSWYQQTPGQGLQFLFEYFSETQRNKGNFPGRFSGRQFSNSRSEMNVSTLELGDSALYLCASSLTGARTDTQYFGPGTRLTVL.